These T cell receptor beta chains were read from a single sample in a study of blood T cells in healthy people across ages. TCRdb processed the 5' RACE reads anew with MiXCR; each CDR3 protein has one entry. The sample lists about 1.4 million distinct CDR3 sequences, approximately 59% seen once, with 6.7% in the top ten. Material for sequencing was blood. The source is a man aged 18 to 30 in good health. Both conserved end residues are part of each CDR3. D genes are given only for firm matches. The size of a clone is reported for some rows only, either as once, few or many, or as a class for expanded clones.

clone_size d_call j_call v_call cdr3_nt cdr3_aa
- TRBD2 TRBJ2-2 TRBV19 TGTGCCAGTAGATCGACTAGCGGGAGAATTAGGAACACCGGGGAGCTGTTTTTT CASRSTSGRIRNTGELFF
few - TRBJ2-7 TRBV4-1 TGCGCCACCTCGATGAGGCGCGAACTCTACGAGCAGTACTTC CATSMRRELYEQYF
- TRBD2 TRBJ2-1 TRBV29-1 TGCAGCGTTCTGGGGGGGAACCCCAAGAGGGATGAGCAGTTCTTC CSVLGGNPKRDEQFF
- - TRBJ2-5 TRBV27 TGTGCCAGCAGTTTATTAGGCTACAATGAGCAGTACTTC CASSLLGYNEQYF
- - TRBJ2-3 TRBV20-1 TGCAGTGCTAGTCAGGCGATTAGCACAGATACGCAGTATTTT CSASQAISTDTQYF
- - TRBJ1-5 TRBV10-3 TGTGCCATCAGACCCGACGGATCCCCCAGCCAGCCCCAGCATTTT CAIRPDGSPSQPQHF
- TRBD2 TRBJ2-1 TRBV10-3 TGTGCCATCAGTGAGTCGTGGGCTAGCGGGTACAATGAGCAGTTCTTC CAISESWASGYNEQFF
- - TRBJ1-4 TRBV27 TGTGCCAGCAGTTGGGCCCGAACAGGTGAAAAACTGTTTTTT CASSWARTGEKLFF
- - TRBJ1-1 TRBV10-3 TGTGCCATCAGTGAGCGGGGAAGAAACACTGAAGCTTTCTTT CAISERGRNTEAFF
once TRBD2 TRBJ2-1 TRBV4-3 TGCGCCAGCAGCTCTTGGGGGGGAGCGGGGAACTCCTACAATGAGCAGTTCTTC CASSSWGGAGNSYNEQFF
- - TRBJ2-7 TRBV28 TGTGCCAGCAGTCAACGGGCAGGGGCTACATGGGAGCAGTACTTC CASSQRAGATWEQYF
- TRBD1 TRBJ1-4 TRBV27 TGTGCCAGCAGTCCCGGGACAGCCCGTAATGAAAAACTGTTTTTT CASSPGTARNEKLFF
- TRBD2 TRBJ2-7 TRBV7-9 TGTGCCAGCAGCTTACGAGCGGGAGTACTGGACGAGCAGTACTTC CASSLRAGVLDEQYF
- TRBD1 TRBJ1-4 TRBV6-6 TGTGCCAGCAGTTACCGGGACAGCTACGAAAAACTGTTTTTT CASSYRDSYEKLFF
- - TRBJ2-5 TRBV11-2 TGTGCCAGCAGCTTAGTAGCGGACGGCAAGAAGACCCAGTACTTC CASSLVADGKKTQYF
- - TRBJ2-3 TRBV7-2 TGTGCCAGCAGCTTACCAGGGGACCCCGGAGTGTGGCTGGATACGCAGTATTTT CASSLPGDPGVWLDTQYF
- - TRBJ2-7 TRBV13 TGTGCCAGCAGCTTCCGGGACCGCTTCTACGAGCAGTACTTC CASSFRDRFYEQYF
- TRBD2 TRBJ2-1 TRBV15 TGTGCCACCAGCAGAGATCGGCGGGGGGGCAATGAGCAGTTCTTC CATSRDRRGGNEQFF
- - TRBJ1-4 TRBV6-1 TGTGCCAGCAGTGAGATCCGGGAAAAACTGTTTTTT CASSEIREKLFF
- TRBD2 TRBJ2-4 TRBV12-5 TGTGCTAGTGGCCTCGGGACTAGCGGGAGTACAGCCAAAAACATTCAGTACTTC CASGLGTSGSTAKNIQYF
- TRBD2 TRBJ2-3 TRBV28 TGTGCCAGCAGTTTCACTAGCGGGAGGACAGATACGCAGTATTTT CASSFTSGRTDTQYF
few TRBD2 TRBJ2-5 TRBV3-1 TGTGCCAGCAGGTCACTAGCGGGGGGGCGAGAGACCCAGTACTTC CASRSLAGGRETQYF
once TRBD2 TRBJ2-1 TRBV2 TGTGCCAGCAGTAAACTACTAGCGGGAGGAGATGAGCAGTTCTTC CASSKLLAGGDEQFF
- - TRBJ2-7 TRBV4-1 TGCGCCAGCAGCCAAGACCGGGACGATCTTTGGAGCTACGAGCAGTACTTC CASSQDRDDLWSYEQYF
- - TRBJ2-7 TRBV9 TGTGCCAGCAGCGTAGCGGCAGGGACATTCTACGAGCAGTACTTC CASSVAAGTFYEQYF
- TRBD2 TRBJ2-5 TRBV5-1 TGCGCCAGCAGCTTGGTGGTTAGCGGGAGTCAAGAGACCCAGTACTTC CASSLVVSGSQETQYF
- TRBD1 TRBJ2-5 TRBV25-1 TGTGCCAGCAGCCCCTTCTGGGGACAGAACCTCCAAGAGACCCAGTACTTC CASSPFWGQNLQETQYF
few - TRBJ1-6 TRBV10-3 TGTGCCATCAGCTATGGCTCAGGGAATTCACCCCTCCACTTT CAISYGSGNSPLHF
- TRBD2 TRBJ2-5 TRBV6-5 TGTGCCAGCAGTTACCCACCGGGACTAGCGGGGGGGCGGTATTTGGTGGAGACCCAGTACTTC CASSYPPGLAGGRYLVETQYF
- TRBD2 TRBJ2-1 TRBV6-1 TGTGCCAGCACTAGCGGGGGACCCGTTGTAGTATATGAGCAGTTCTTC CASTSGGPVVVYEQFF
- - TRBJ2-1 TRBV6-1 TGTGCCAGTCACATTGTCGGAGCGAGCATCAATGAGCAGTTCTTC CASHIVGASINEQFF
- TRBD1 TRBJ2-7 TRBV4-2 TGTGCCAGCAGCCAAGAGCAACAGGGGGCCTACGAGCAGTACTTC CASSQEQQGAYEQYF
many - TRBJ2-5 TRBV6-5 TGTGCCAGCATGAGGGCCCAGGGCACGTGGGAGACCCAGTACTTC CASMRAQGTWETQYF
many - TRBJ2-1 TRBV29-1 TGCAGCGTTGAATACCTACTTGGTGGTGAGCAGTTCTTC CSVEYLLGGEQFF
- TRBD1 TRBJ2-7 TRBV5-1 TGTGCCAGCACCGGGACAGTCTCCTACGAGCAGTACTTC CASTGTVSYEQYF
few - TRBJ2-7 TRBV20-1 TGCAGTGCTGCAACAGGGACCCTTTCCTACGAGCAGTACTTC CSAATGTLSYEQYF
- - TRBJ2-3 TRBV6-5 TGTGCCAGCAGTTACTCGCGGCATGGGGACACAGATACGCAGTATTTT CASSYSRHGDTDTQYF
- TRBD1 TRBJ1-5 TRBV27 TGTGCCAGCAGGGCCGGGACAGGCCTCCAGCCCCAGCATTTT CASRAGTGLQPQHF
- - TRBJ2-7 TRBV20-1 TGCAGTGCTAGTAAGGGCCAGTACAATGAGCAGTACTTC CSASKGQYNEQYF
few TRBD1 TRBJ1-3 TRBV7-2 TGTGCCAGCAGCCCGCCGGGACAGATCTCTGGAAACACCATATATTTT CASSPPGQISGNTIYF
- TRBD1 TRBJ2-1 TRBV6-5 TGTGCCAGCAGTACCCCGGGACAGTACAATGAGCAGTTCTTC CASSTPGQYNEQFF
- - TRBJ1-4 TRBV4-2 TGTGCCAGCAGCCAGCCTTCACAGGGTATTAATGAAAAACTGTTTTTT CASSQPSQGINEKLFF
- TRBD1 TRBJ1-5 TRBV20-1 TGCAGTGCTAGGCAGGGGGTACAGCCCCAGCATTTT CSARQGVQPQHF
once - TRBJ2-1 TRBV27 TGTGCCAGCAGTTTCTCGAGGGGCTCCGACAATGAGCAGTTCTTC CASSFSRGSDNEQFF
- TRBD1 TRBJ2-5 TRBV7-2 TGTGCCAGCAGCTCCCGGGACAGACAAGAGACCCAGTACTTC CASSSRDRQETQYF
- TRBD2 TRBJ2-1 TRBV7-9 TGTGCCAGCAGCTTAGCCAGGGGACTAGCGCAATACAATGAGCAGTTCTTC CASSLARGLAQYNEQFF
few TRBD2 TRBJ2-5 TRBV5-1 TGCGCCAGCAGCTTGGAAGCGGGAGAGCTCGTAGAGACCCAGTACTTC CASSLEAGELVETQYF
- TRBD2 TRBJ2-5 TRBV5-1 TGCGCCAGCAGCTTGGGACTAGCGGGAGGTATGGAGACCCAGTACTTC CASSLGLAGGMETQYF
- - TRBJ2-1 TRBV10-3 TGTGCCATCAGTGAGTCGGTGGGTGGGCGTAATGAGCAGTTCTTC CAISESVGGRNEQFF
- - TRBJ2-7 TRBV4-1 TGCGCCAGCAGCCAAGTGACCAACGAGCAGTACTTC CASSQVTNEQYF
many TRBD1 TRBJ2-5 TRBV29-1 TGCAGCGTTTTGGGCACAGGGGGTAGGGAGACCCAGTACTTC CSVLGTGGRETQYF
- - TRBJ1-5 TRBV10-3 TGTGCCATCAGTGAGTCTACGGCTCATCAGCCCCAGCATTTT CAISESTAHQPQHF
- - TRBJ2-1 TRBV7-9 TGTGCCAGCAGCGAAAACCAGGTGGGCAGGTACAATGAGCAGTTCTTC CASSENQVGRYNEQFF
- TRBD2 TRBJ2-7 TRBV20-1 TGCAGTGCTAGGGCTAGCGGGAGGGCCCCTTACGAGCAGTACTTC CSARASGRAPYEQYF
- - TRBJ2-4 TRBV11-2 TGTGCCAGCAGCTCCCTACAGGGTGGGGGAGCCAAAAACATTCAGTACTTC CASSSLQGGGAKNIQYF
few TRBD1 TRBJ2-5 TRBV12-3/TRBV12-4 TGTGCCAGCAGTCCCCCATGGACAGGGAAAGAGACCCAGTACTTC CASSPPWTGKETQYF
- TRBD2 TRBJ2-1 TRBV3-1 TGTGCCAGCAGCCAAGACCCTAGCGGGATTAATGAGCAGTTCTTC CASSQDPSGINEQFF
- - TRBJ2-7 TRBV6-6 TGTGCCAGCAGTTTCGGGGCAGGGGAGTGGGGTAATGAGCAGTACTTC CASSFGAGEWGNEQYF
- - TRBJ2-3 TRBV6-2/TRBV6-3 TGTGCCAGCAGTTATCCGGTAGCCACAGATACGCAGTATTTT CASSYPVATDTQYF